A single sample is the source of the 2 T cell receptor beta chains below, sequenced in a study of radiation and T cells in renal cell carcinoma. This table comes from immunoSEQ multiplex PCR, and its TCRdb copy is limited to in-frame clones, with some not included. The table records about 150,000 clones, around 89% of them present only once. The time point here: baseline pretreatment blood. Treatment indicated: 15 Gy SBRT to primary tumor, nephrectomy 4 weeks later. The material was blood, obtained from a patient whose treatment included radiotherapy and nephrectomy. These receptors were obtained from a woman in her 70s with renal cell carcinoma.

V usage is TRBV30 and J usage is TRBJ2-1; 14 bases fit TRBD2. Germline loops: CDR1 GTSNPN, CDR2 SVGIG (reference sequence). The CDR3 runs 13 residues. V gave up 8 bases and J gave up 7 bases; unmatched junction bases: 4. Here the CDR3 reads CARRLAGGNEQFF. The CDR3 bases are TGTGCCCGTCGACTAGCGGGGGGGAATGAGCAGTTCTTC.

CDR3 sequence (DNA): TGTGCCAGCAGCTTAGACGGGACAGGGTCTGAAAAACTGTTTTTT. The encoded protein is CASSLDGTGSEKLFF. The chain is built from TRBV11-2 and TRBJ1-4; 9 bases map to TRBD1. The germline V gene has CDR1 SGHAT and CDR2 FQNNGV. J lost 7 bases, V lost 0 bases, and 3 bases had no gene match. This CDR3 contains 15 residues.